The sequence of this TCR beta chain was determined in a study of T cells in Graves' hyperthyroidism and ophthalmopathy. Study-level results: The blood repertoire included most of the expanded thyroid clonotypes above 0.001. By a 13 V-J model, ophthalmopathy was set apart from stable hyperthyroidism. The model anticipated ophthalmopathy a median about 7 months pre-onset.

This clonotype was observed a handful of times. Antigen specificity is unknown. RNA transcripts served as the template for amplifying TCR beta CDR3 regions. The HTBI primer set drove a first-round RT-PCR of the TCR CDR3. One entry per CDR3 protein results from TCRdb running MiXCR on the multiplex PCR reads. This table holds approximately 520,000 distinct CDR3 sequences, roughly 24% found once. The V and J ends lost 6 bases and 11 bases respectively, with 20 bases between them. Germline V gene sequence: CDR1 MNHNS, CDR2 SASEGT. The CDR3 spans 13 residues. Criteria for exclusion of patients were uncontrolled infection, other autoimmune disease, pregnancy or lactation.

The TCR was taken from a woman aged 25 to 39 with Graves' ophthalmopathy. Sequenced input: blood. The chain is built from TRBV6-1 and TRBJ2-7; possibly TRBD2 for D (7 bases). DNA of the CDR3: TGTGCCAGCAGGACCCGAAGGGGGGGAGCTGAGTACTTC. This encodes CASRTRRGGAEYF.